Listed below are T cell receptor beta chains from one sample, sequenced in a study of blood T cell repertoires in COVID-19. TCRdb keeps only in-frame clones here, not all; method: immunoSEQ multiplex PCR. The repertoire has roughly 200,000 clones, about 88% of them found once; the top ten carry roughly 5.6%. What was sequenced was peripheral blood. Every receptor here comes from a woman aged 40 to 50 who had recovered from COVID-19. The CDR3 runs from the conserved cysteine through the conserved F or W. Fields, in order: J gene, D gene, clone size, V gene, CDR3 DNA, CDR3 protein. A D gene is named only where the DNA matches it firmly. Expanded clones get a size class; other rows say once, few or many, or leave the size out.

TRBJ2-1,-,-,TRBV27,TGTGCCAGCAGTTTATCGGCCAACAATGAGCAGTTCTTC,CASSLSANNEQFF
TRBJ2-2,TRBD2,-,TRBV3-1/TRBV3-2,TGTGCCAGCAGCCAAGTTGCGCTAGCGGGGGGGGAGCTGTTTTTT,CASSQVALAGGELFF
TRBJ2-2,-,-,TRBV29-1,TGCAGCGGCCATAAACAGGACACCGGGGAGCTGTTTTTT,CSGHKQDTGELFF
TRBJ1-5,-,-,TRBV29-1,TGCAGCGTTGACGGGCAAGAGGGTCAGCCCCAGCATTTT,CSVDGQEGQPQHF
TRBJ2-5,-,-,TRBV7-9,TGTGCCAGCAGCTTACCGGTTCTAGGCGGGGAGACCCAGTACTTC,CASSLPVLGGETQYF
TRBJ1-4,TRBD1,-,TRBV4-3,TGCGCCAGCAGCCCCCTGGGACAGACCAATGAAAAACTGTTTTTT,CASSPLGQTNEKLFF
TRBJ1-1,-,-,TRBV6-5,TGTGCCAGCAGCTACGGGCCTACGAACACTGAAGCTTTCTTT,CASSYGPTNTEAFF
TRBJ2-1,TRBD1,-,TRBV30,TGTGCCTGCGACCGGGACAGGGGGCGGAATGAGCAGTTCTTC,CACDRDRGRNEQFF
TRBJ2-7,-,-,TRBV27,TGTGCCAGCAGTCCGGCAGGGTTGGGGGGTGGGTACGAGCAGTACTTC,CASSPAGLGGGYEQYF
TRBJ1-1,-,-,TRBV9,TGTGCCAGCAGCGTCTATACAGCTCCTATGAACACTGAAGCTTTCTTT,CASSVYTAPMNTEAFF
TRBJ1-5,-,once,TRBV6-5,TGTGCCAGCAATGGGGCGAGCAATCAGCCCCAGCATTTT,CASNGASNQPQHF
TRBJ2-1,-,-,TRBV5-1,TGCGCCAGCAGCTTGGACGGGGGAGAGGATGAGCAGTTCTTC,CASSLDGGEDEQFF
TRBJ2-3,TRBD2,-,TRBV7-2,TGTGCCAGCAGCTTAGGACTAGCGGGAGTATCCACAGATACGCAGTATTTT,CASSLGLAGVSTDTQYF
TRBJ1-1,-,-,TRBV3-1/TRBV3-2,TGTGCCAGCAGGTTAGGGGTGAACACTGAAGCTTTCTTT,CASRLGVNTEAFF
TRBJ1-5,TRBD1,-,TRBV5-6,TGTGCCAGCAGCGGAACAGGGGCCAATCAGCCCCAGCATTTT,CASSGTGANQPQHF
TRBJ2-2,-,-,TRBV30,TGTGCCTGTTTGAGGAGAGACACCGGGGAGCTGTTTTTT,CACLRRDTGELFF
TRBJ1-1,-,-,TRBV2,TGTGCCAGCAGTGAGCAGGGAAGCATGAACACTGAAGCTTTCTTT,CASSEQGSMNTEAFF
TRBJ2-2,-,once,TRBV28,TGTGCCAGCAGTTTAGTCGGCGGCGGTTGGACCGGGGAGCTGTTTTTT,CASSLVGGGWTGELFF
TRBJ2-3,-,-,TRBV28,TGTGCCAGCACCTTCACCCCCCACGGGTCAGATACGCAGTATTTT,CASTFTPHGSDTQYF
TRBJ1-2,TRBD1,-,TRBV19,TGTGCCAGTATTACGATTGGACAGGGGGATGGCTACACCTTC,CASITIGQGDGYTF
TRBJ2-7,TRBD2,-,TRBV6-5,TGTGCCAGCAGCATGTGGACTAGCCAGAACTACGAGCAGTACTTC,CASSMWTSQNYEQYF
TRBJ2-3,TRBD2,-,TRBV5-4,TGTGCCAGCAGCTTGGTTCTAGCGGGAGGGCCCACAGATACGCAGTATTTT,CASSLVLAGGPTDTQYF
TRBJ2-1,TRBD1,-,TRBV4-2,TGTGCCAGCAGCCATATGGACAGGGGAGACAATGAGCAGTTCTTC,CASSHMDRGDNEQFF
TRBJ2-1,TRBD2,-,TRBV19,TGTGCCAGCCGAGCGGGAGGGCCTCGGAATGAGCAGTTCTTC,CASRAGGPRNEQFF
TRBJ2-7,TRBD2,-,TRBV5-1,TGCGCCAGCAGCCAAGGGACTAGCGGGAGCGAGCAGTACTTC,CASSQGTSGSEQYF
TRBJ2-6,-,-,TRBV25-1,TGTGCCAGCATCCGCTCTGGGGCCAACGTCCTGACTTTC,CASIRSGANVLTF
TRBJ2-2,TRBD2,-,TRBV2,TGTGCCAGCAGTGCGTTGGGGCTAGCGGGTTCGAACACCGGGGAGCTGTTTTTT,CASSALGLAGSNTGELFF
TRBJ2-1,-,once,TRBV30,TGTGCCTGGAGTTCCGACGGGACTCCAGGTCAGTTCTTC,CAWSSDGTPGQFF
TRBJ1-6,TRBD1,-,TRBV7-6,TGTGCCAGCAGCATCGAGCAGGGGGCTTTTTCACCCCTCCACTTT,CASSIEQGAFSPLHF
TRBJ1-1,TRBD1,once,TRBV18,TGTGCCAGCTCACCCCGGGACAGGGGGTGGGCTGAAGCTTTCTTT,CASSPRDRGWAEAFF
TRBJ2-1,TRBD2,-,TRBV6-2/TRBV6-3,TGTGCCAGCAGTTACTTGGCGGGAGGGCCTTACAATGAGCAGTTCTTC,CASSYLAGGPYNEQFF
TRBJ2-1,TRBD2,-,TRBV7-9,TGTGCCAGCAGCTTTGCTAGCGGGGGATACAATGAGCAGTTCTTC,CASSFASGGYNEQFF
TRBJ2-2,TRBD1,-,TRBV3-1/TRBV3-2,TGTGCCAGCAGACCGGGACAGGGACACGGGGAGCTGTTTTTT,CASRPGQGHGELFF
TRBJ2-1,-,-,TRBV14,TGTGCCAGCAGCCAAAGGGGGGGGTCTGGCGAGCAGTTCTTC,CASSQRGGSGEQFF
TRBJ1-5,-,few,TRBV27,TGTGCCAGCAGTTTAAGTAAAGCCAGGGGCAATCAGCCCCAGCATTTT,CASSLSKARGNQPQHF
TRBJ2-2,TRBD2,-,TRBV5-1,TGCGCCAGCAGCTTGTATGAACTAGCGGGAGTAAACGGGGAGCTGTTTTTT,CASSLYELAGVNGELFF
TRBJ1-4,TRBD1,-,TRBV19,TGTGCCAGTAGTATTCTCTCAGGGGGAGGAGAAAAACTGTTTTTT,CASSILSGGGEKLFF
TRBJ2-1,-,-,TRBV1,TGCACCAGCAGCCAAGATCTCCGGCGGGAGGGCCTTTATGAGCAGTTCTTC,CTSSQDLRREGLYEQFF
TRBJ2-7,TRBD2,-,TRBV3-1/TRBV3-2,TGTGCCAGCAGCCCAAGTCCGGGAGGCCCTCCCTCCTACGAGCAGTACTTC,CASSPSPGGPPSYEQYF
TRBJ2-7,TRBD2,-,TRBV28,TGTGCCAGCACTCCAGGGGGGACTAGCGGGAGAGATTACGAGCAGTACTTC,CASTPGGTSGRDYEQYF
TRBJ2-7,TRBD2,-,TRBV5-1,TGCGCCAGCAGCTCTCCGGGACTACCCTACGAGCAGTACTTC,CASSSPGLPYEQYF
TRBJ2-3,-,-,TRBV9,TGTGCCAGCAGCTCACCCACTGGGGCGGACACAGATACGCAGTATTTT,CASSSPTGADTDTQYF
TRBJ1-5,-,-,TRBV2,TGTGCCAGCAGTGACACAGCATTTCCGCCCCAGCATTTT,CASSDTAFPPQHF
TRBJ1-6,TRBD1,few,TRBV7-8,TGTGCCAGCAGGGCGGGACAGGCCTTATCACCCCTCCACTTT,CASRAGQALSPLHF
TRBJ2-7,-,few,TRBV10-1,TGCGCCAGCAGTACTAGCTACGAGCAGTACTTC,CASSTSYEQYF
TRBJ2-2,TRBD2,-,TRBV19,TGTGCCAGTAGTACCTGGACTAGCGGGAGGGCCGCGAGCACCGGGGAGCTGTTTTTT,CASSTWTSGRAASTGELFF
TRBJ2-7,-,-,TRBV6-5,TGTGCCAGCAGTTACTCTGGGACCGGGACTTGGGAGCAGTACTTC,CASSYSGTGTWEQYF
TRBJ2-5,TRBD1,-,TRBV7-6,TGTGCCAGCAGTCCCACAGGGGGTCAATCCCAAGAGACCCAGTACTTC,CASSPTGGQSQETQYF
TRBJ1-3,TRBD1,-,TRBV6-5,TGTGCCAGCAGTCCCGGACAGGGGGCTGGAAACACCATATATTTT,CASSPGQGAGNTIYF
TRBJ1-4,TRBD1,once,TRBV15,TGTGCCACCAGCAGTATACAGGGGGGAGATGAAAAACTGTTTTTT,CATSSIQGGDEKLFF
TRBJ1-3,TRBD1,-,TRBV5-6,TGTGCCAGCAGCTGGACAGGGATCTCTGGAAACACCATATATTTT,CASSWTGISGNTIYF
TRBJ1-1,TRBD1,-,TRBV30,TGTGCCTGGGGGACCGACAGGGGGCGGACTGAAGCTTTCTTT,CAWGTDRGRTEAFF
TRBJ2-3,-,-,TRBV28,TGTGCCAGCAGTTTAAGTTTGGCAGGCGCCGGTACGCAGTATTTT,CASSLSLAGAGTQYF
TRBJ1-1,TRBD1,once,TRBV5-8,TGTGCCAGCAGCTCCCCCTCCGGGACAGGGGTGACTGAAGCTTTCTTT,CASSSPSGTGVTEAFF
TRBJ1-3,TRBD1,-,TRBV5-1,TGCGCCAGCAGGGAACAGGGGTCCACTGGAAACACCATATATTTT,CASREQGSTGNTIYF
TRBJ2-7,TRBD2,-,TRBV18,TGTGCCAGCTCACCACTATTTGGGACTAGCGGGAGTTTTTACGAGCAGTACTTC,CASSPLFGTSGSFYEQYF